Presented here are 30 T cell receptor beta chains from one specimen sequenced in a study of T cells in Graves' hyperthyroidism and ophthalmopathy. From RNA transcripts, TCR beta CDR3 regions were amplified. A first-round RT-PCR of the TCR CDR3 used the HTBI primer set. Using its own MiXCR run on the multiplex PCR reads, TCRdb lists one record per CDR3 protein. This table holds hundreds of thousands of distinct CDR3 sequences, about 16% found once. Sequencing used blood. The receptor set was obtained from a woman aged 40 to 55 with Graves' ophthalmopathy.

There are a few counts of this clonotype. The junction departs from the called germline gene at one end, perhaps through a read error. The chain uses TRBV7-7 and TRBJ2-5, with D possibly matching TRBD2 (5 bases). Germline CDR1 reads SSHAT; CDR2 reads FNYEAQ (reference sequence). The CDR3 totals 15 residues. The CDR3: CASSLSHGIQETQYF. The CDR3 DNA sequence: TGTGCTAGCAGCTTATCTCACGGGATACAAGAGACCCAGTACTTC.

In its sample, this clonotype was seen many times. The chain joins TRBV10-3 to TRBJ1-2, with TRBD1 matching over 7 bases. After removal of 0 bases from V and 2 bases from J, the junction contained 6 bases not matched to a gene. The CDR3 is 16 amino acids. Per germline, CDR1 ENHRY and CDR2 SYGVKD. CDR3 DNA: TGTGCCATCAGTGAGTCGACAATGGGACAGAACTATGGCTACACCTTC. Translation: CAISESTMGQNYGYTF.

This clonotype was seen ten or more times. The CDR3: CAIGQVNTEAFF. CDR3 nucleotide sequence: TGTGCCATCGGACAAGTGAACACTGAAGCTTTCTTT. This chain uses TRBV10-3 with TRBJ1-1, with D possibly being TRBD1 (5 bases). The CDR3 totals 12 residues. Germline assignment: CDR1 ENHRY and CDR2 SYGVKD. Trimming left V 8 bases short and J 0 bases short, with 7 bases between.

The chain combines TRBV6-1 with TRBJ2-2; no reliable D call. This CDR3 has 16 amino acids. Trimming removed 1 base from V and 3 bases from J, with 12 bases in between. Germline CDR1 MNHNS, CDR2 SASEGT. The CDR3 loop reads CASSEGVWGDTGELFF. CDR3 in DNA: TGTGCCAGCAGTGAAGGTGTCTGGGGTGACACCGGGGAGCTGTTTTTT.

This clonotype was observed a handful of times. V is TRBV6-1 and J is TRBJ1-3; TRBD1 might be the D (5 bases). Germline V gene lookup returns CDR1 MNHNS and CDR2 SASEGT. The CDR3 is made up of 16 amino acids. V lost 6 bases and J 2 bases, leaving 17 bases between the germline ends. The CDR3 DNA sequence: TGTGCCAGCAGAATAGACAGTACCTCTCCTGGAAACACCATATATTTT. It is translated as CASRIDSTSPGNTIYF.

With respect to this clonotype: A junction end diverges from the germline sequence, so it may reflect a read error. The chain is built from TRBV20-1 and TRBJ2-1; TRBD2 matches at 11 bases. The CDR3 spans 18 residues. Germline CDR1 DFQATT, CDR2 SNEGSKA (reference sequence). The CDR3 sequence is CSARRNALAGGGRNVQFF. DNA of the CDR3: TGCAGTGCTAGAAGGAATGCGCTAGCGGGAGGAGGGAGGAATGTGCAGTTCTTC.

In its sample, this clonotype was seen many times. V is TRBV5-1 and J is TRBJ2-1, with 9 bases fitting TRBD1. The CDR3 consists of 15 residues. Germline CDR1 SGHRS, CDR2 YFSETQ. V was clipped by 6 bases and J by 6 bases; unmatched bases: 10. The CDR3 protein is CASTPGTGTVNEQFF. CDR3 DNA sequence: TGCGCCAGCACCCCCGGGACAGGGACGGTCAATGAGCAGTTCTTC. Complete variable domain (other parts from reference TRBV5-1 and TRBJ2-1): KAGVTQTPRYLIKTRGQQVTLSCSPISGHRSVSWYQQTPGQGLQFLFEYFSETQRNKGNFPGRFSGRQFSNSRSEMNVSTLELGDSALYLCASTPGTGTVNEQFFGPGTRLTVL.

This clonotype was counted many times. The rearrangement joins TRBV11-2 to TRBJ2-7, with 13 bases aligning to TRBD2. The V gene end was trimmed by 1 base and the J gene end by 3 bases; junction bases not matched to a gene: 9. The CDR3 spans 18 residues. Germline V gene lookup returns CDR1 SGHAT and CDR2 FQNNGV. The DNA of the CDR3 is TGTGCCAGCAGCTTAGCCTATCTCGGACTAGCGGGAGACTACGAGCAGTACTTC. Residues: CASSLAYLGLAGDYEQYF.

This clonotype has a count of ten or more. The chain combines TRBV20-1 with TRBJ2-3; 11 bases line up with TRBD2. Germline V gene sequence: CDR1 DFQATT, CDR2 SNEGSKA (reference sequence). V dropped 6 bases and J dropped 5; count of bases not matched to a gene: 4. This CDR3 has 13 amino acids. The CDR3 sequence: CSAFSGGGDTQYF. CDR3 coding DNA: TGCAGTGCCTTTAGCGGGGGGGGAGATACGCAGTATTTT.

The chain uses TRBV3-1 and TRBJ2-2; no firm D call. Germline CDR1 LGHDT, CDR2 YNNKEL (reference sequence). There are 18 residues in the CDR3. V was clipped by 3 bases and J by 0 bases, with 17 bases between them. The CDR3 bases are TGTGCCAGCAGCCACCCCCTCCGGACGGCCTCGAACACCGGGGAGCTGTTTTTT. Encoded protein: CASSHPLRTASNTGELFF.

This clonotype was detected only a few times. The rearrangement uses TRBV6-5 and TRBJ1-4; D unresolved. Germline V gene data show CDR1 as MNHEY and CDR2 as SVGAGI. The CDR3 extends over 15 amino acids. V lost 2 bases, J lost 7 bases, and 14 bases lay in between. The CDR3 loop is CASSYRRGESEKLFF. In DNA form, the CDR3 reads TGTGCCAGCAGTTACCGACGAGGAGAATCTGAAAAACTGTTTTTT.

This clonotype showed up just a few times. CDR3 residues: CASSDEYEQYF. As DNA, the CDR3 is TGCGCCAGCAGCGACGAGTACGAGCAGTACTTC. The V call is TRBV5-1, the J call TRBJ2-7; no reliable D call. Germline V gene data show CDR1 as SGHRS and CDR2 as YFSETQ. The germline V and J ends were trimmed by 4 bases and 4 bases, with 6 bases remaining between them. There are 11 residues in the CDR3.

The sample holds many counts of this clonotype. The gene calls are TRBV12-3 or TRBV12-4 and TRBJ1-6; tentatively, D is TRBD1 (5 bases). The CDR3 loop spans 17 amino acids. The ends were cut back, 3 bases at V and 9 bases at J, with 21 bases in the middle. The CDR3 loop is CASSFSVQGSYISPLHF. CDR3 DNA: TGTGCCAGCAGTTTCAGTGTGCAGGGCTCTTACATTTCACCCCTCCACTTT.

The chain is built from TRBV2 and TRBJ2-1; TRBD2 matches 7 bases. V dropped 0 bases and J dropped 9; count of bases not matched to a gene: 5. The CDR3 totals 14 residues. CDR1 is SNHLY, CDR2 FYNNEI, per germline. Here the CDR3 DNA reads TGTGCCAGCAGTGAAGCGTGGACTAGGGGTGAGCAGTTCTTC. This encodes CASSEAWTRGEQFF. The entire variable domain, with the rest obtained from reference TRBV2 and TRBJ2-1, is as follows: EPEVTQTPSHQVTQMGQEVILRCVPISNHLYFYWYRQILGQKVEFLVSFYNNEISEKSEIFDDQFSVERPDGSNFTLKIRSTKLEDSAMYFCASSEAWTRGEQFFGPGTRLTVL.

The CDR3 loop is CATSDFKNIQYF. CDR3 DNA sequence: TGTGCCACTTCGGACTTCAAAAACATTCAGTACTTC. J is TRBJ2-4 and V is TRBV2; tentatively, D is TRBD2 (5 bases). The CDR3 sequence is 12 residues long. Germline-derived CDR1 and CDR2 are SNHLY and FYNNEI. Trimming left V 10 bases short and J 3 bases short, with 10 bases between. Variable domain in full (rest from reference TRBV2 and TRBJ2-4): EPEVTQTPSHQVTQMGQEVILRCVPISNHLYFYWYRQILGQKVEFLVSFYNNEISEKSEIFDDQFSVERPDGSNFTLKIRSTKLEDSAMYFCATSDFKNIQYFGAGTRLSVL.

Comments on this clonotype: A much bigger clone sits one base away, suggesting this may be a read error. The genes are TRBV9 and TRBJ2-1, with D possibly being TRBD1 (6 bases). The J call is doubtful: the DNA matches TRBJ2-7 better. The length of the CDR3 is 16 residues. The V gene's germline CDR1 is SGDLS and CDR2 YYNGEE. CDR3 residues: CASSVSQGSPYNEQYF. CDR3 nucleotide sequence: TGTGCCAGCAGCGTCTCTCAGGGGAGCCCCTACAATGAGCAGTACTTC.

The V gene is TRBV6-4, the J gene TRBJ2-7; 11 nucleotides agree with TRBD1. With V trimmed by 3 bases and J by 4 bases, 5 bases remained unmatched. The CDR3 contains 15 residues. From germline, CDR1 is MRHNA and CDR2 SNTAGT. CDR3 sequence: CASSEVGQGAYEQYF. The CDR3 DNA reads TGTGCCAGCAGTGAAGTCGGACAGGGGGCGTACGAGCAGTACTTC.

This clonotype has at least ten counts. The chain is built from TRBV10-3 and TRBJ2-3; 10 nucleotides agree with TRBD2. With 6 bases clipped from V and 1 base from J, the junction kept 4 bases outside the gene matches. CDR1 is ENHRY, CDR2 SYGVKD, per germline. CDR3 length: 15 amino acids. DNA of the CDR3: TGTGCCATCAGCCTAGGGACTAGCGGCACAGATACGCAGTATTTT. This translates into CAISLGTSGTDTQYF.

The genes are TRBV6-6 and TRBJ2-3, with D perhaps matching TRBD2 (5 bases). The CDR3 covers 16 residues. Germline assignment: CDR1 MNHNY and CDR2 SVGAGI (reference sequence). V gave up 2 bases and J gave up 6 bases, with 18 bases separating them. DNA of the CDR3: TGTGCCAGCAGTTACCCTCGTAGCGATCCGTCCGATACGCAGTATTTT. Protein sequence: CASSYPRSDPSDTQYF.

The genes are TRBV28 and TRBJ1-4; weak D call: TRBD1 (6 bases). With 6 bases removed from V and 4 bases from J, the gap between germline ends came to 21 bases. The CDR3 runs 17 residues. Germline V CDR1 and CDR2: MDHEN, SYDVKM. CDR3 protein: CASRQSGTQGFNEKLFF. The CDR3 nucleotides read TGTGCCAGCAGACAGTCCGGGACACAGGGATTTAATGAAAAACTGTTTTTT.

There are a few counts of this clonotype. The CDR3 DNA reads as TGTGCCAGCAGCTTAGTTGGGGGGTTCGGCAATCAGCCCCAGCATTTT. Translated, it gives CASSLVGGFGNQPQHF. This chain joins TRBV7-2 and TRBJ1-5, with D perhaps TRBD1 (5 bases). Trimming took off 1 base at V and 2 bases at J, with 12 bases between the two ends. Germline V gives CDR1 SGHTA, CDR2 FQGNSA. The CDR3 is 16 residues long.

This clonotype was seen once. V is TRBV4-1 and J is TRBJ1-5; D unresolved. V was clipped by 6 bases and J by 3 bases, with 15 bases between them. The CDR3 contains 15 residues. Germline V CDR1 and CDR2: MGHRA, YSYEKL. In DNA, the CDR3 is TGCGCCAGCAGTACTGACGGTGGCTCCAATCAGCCCCAGCATTTT. Its translation is CASSTDGGSNQPQHF.

This clonotype has a single count. This chain connects TRBV5-1 to TRBJ2-3; TRBD1 aligns across 7 bases. The CDR3 covers 15 residues. Germline V gene data show CDR1 as SGHRS and CDR2 as YFSETQ. Unmatched junction bases numbered 5, after V lost 3 bases and J lost 1 base. The CDR3 bases are TGCGCCAGCAGCTGGGGGACAGTCGGCACAGATACGCAGTATTTT. Translated: CASSWGTVGTDTQYF.

This clonotype occurred a few times. J is TRBJ2-7 and V is TRBV7-2; 10 nucleotides line up with TRBD2. Germline CDR1 is SGHTA and CDR2 is FQGNSA. The CDR3 length is 14 residues. Trimming cost V 5 bases and J 7 bases; bases outside gene matches: 8. CDR3 sequence reads: CASSPPVAGGEQYF. For the CDR3, the DNA is TGTGCCAGCAGCCCCCCGGTAGCGGGAGGAGAGCAGTACTTC. The variable domain in full, completed from reference TRBV7-2 and TRBJ2-7, reads GAGVSQSPSNKVTEKGKDVELRCDPISGHTALYWYRQSLGQGLEFLIYFQGNSAPDKSGLPSDRFSAERTGGSVSTLTIQRTQQEDSAVYLCASSPPVAGGEQYFGPGTRLTVT.

This clonotype occurred a few times. The chain recombines TRBV28 with TRBJ2-2, with D possibly matching TRBD1 (7 bases). V was trimmed by 10 bases and J by 3 bases, leaving 15 bases between them. CDR3 size: 14 residues. Germline V gene lookup returns CDR1 MDHEN and CDR2 SYDVKM. CDR3 protein: CATKTGEDTGELFF. In DNA, the CDR3 is TGTGCCACCAAAACAGGGGAGGACACCGGGGAGCTGTTTTTT.

A few counts support this clonotype. The gene calls are TRBV7-2 and TRBJ2-3; D is perhaps TRBD1 (5 bases). Germline-derived CDR1 and CDR2 are SGHTA and FQGNSA. The CDR3 covers 16 residues. With 0 bases removed from V and 1 base from J, the gap between germline ends came to 11 bases. Here the CDR3 DNA reads TGTGCCAGCAGCTTAGCCGGGCTAGGGGGCACAGATACGCAGTATTTT. It yields the protein CASSLAGLGGTDTQYF.

The table lists this clonotype with a few counts. This rearrangement joins TRBV2 to TRBJ2-1; 12 nucleotides agree with TRBD2. The CDR3 length is 15 residues. With 6 bases clipped from V and 5 bases from J, the junction kept 5 bases outside the gene matches. CDR1 and CDR2 (germline): SNHLY, FYNNEI. Here the CDR3 DNA reads TGTGCCAGCAGGCGGACTAGCGGGATCAACAATGAGCAGTTCTTC. This encodes CASRRTSGINNEQFF.

The rearrangement uses TRBV4-1 and TRBJ1-5, with no clear D. This CDR3 is 16 amino acids long. Germline V gene data show CDR1 as MGHRA and CDR2 as YSYEKL. With 0 bases removed from V and 0 bases from J, the gap between germline ends came to 9 bases. CDR3 DNA sequence: TGCGCCAGCAGCCAAGACGGTCGGGATAGCAATCAGCCCCAGCATTTT. Translation gives CASSQDGRDSNQPQHF.

The chain employs TRBV5-1 and TRBJ2-5; the D is unclear. The CDR3 totals 14 residues. The V gene lost 4 bases and the J gene lost 2 bases, with 12 bases spanning the gap. Germline CDR1 and CDR2: SGHRS and YFSETQ. CDR3 coding DNA: TGCGCCAGCAGCCCCTTCGGGCCACAAGAGACCCAGTACTTC. It encodes CASSPFGPQETQYF.

The chain links TRBV4-2 to TRBJ2-3, with D possibly being TRBD2 (6 bases). Trimming removed 0 bases at V and 5 bases at J, with 15 bases between. The CDR3 is 16 residues long. Germline V lookup: CDR1 LGHNA, CDR2 YNFKEQ. Here the CDR3 DNA reads TGTGCCAGCAGCCAAGATACTACGGGAGTGGAAGATACGCAGTATTTT. Translation gives CASSQDTTGVEDTQYF.